This T cell receptor (beta chain) was found in a study of T cell repertoires in aging, cancer and after chemotherapy. The V gene's germline CDR1 is MNHNS and CDR2 SASEGT. Trimming took 4 bases from V and 2 from J, leaving 9 bases between them. This CDR3 has 14 residues. Concerning this clonotype: The antigen remains unidentified.

Whole-study results and caveats: Untreated cancer patients had significantly lower blood TCR diversity than age-matched healthy donors.

Multiplex touch-down PCR with TRB-A/B primers amplified rearranged V-D-J TRB sequences. TCRdb used MiXCR to reprocess the multiplex PCR reads, holding one entry per CDR3 protein. This table has fewer than 12,000 distinct CDR3 sequences, 32% appearing once. The template was genomic DNA from peripheral blood, not RNA. The TCR comes from a human donor in good health. The sample taken for sequencing was blood. The chain joins TRBV6-1 to TRBJ1-3; a weak D match, TRBD1 (6 bases). The CDR3 bases are TGTGCCAGCAGTGCCAGGGGCACTGGAAACACCATATATTTT. Its protein is CASSARGTGNTIYF.